These 19 T cell receptor beta chains came from one sample sequenced in a study of blood T cell repertoires in COVID-19. Assay: immunoSEQ multiplex PCR; the TCRdb copy retains only in-frame clones and omits some. Of around 68,000 clones listed, roughly 90% were seen once; the top ten hold approximately 1.6%. The sample comprised peripheral blood. These receptors were collected from a human donor in a cohort sampled during active COVID-19.

The V and J genes are TRBV6-2 or TRBV6-3 and TRBJ2-2; TRBD1 matches 7 bases. Germline CDR1 reads MNHEY; CDR2 reads SVGEGT. This CDR3 comprises 16 residues. With 5 bases clipped from V and 7 bases from J, the junction kept 13 bases outside the gene matches. The CDR3 loop is CASSGGQDHRYGELFF. The CDR3 DNA is TGTGCCAGCAGTGGTGGACAGGACCATCGTTACGGGGAGCTGTTTTTT.

The chain joins TRBV10-2 to TRBJ1-6; 7 bases align to TRBD1. Looked up from germline, CDR1 is WSHSY and CDR2 is SAAADI. The CDR3 consists of 13 residues. With 4 bases clipped from V and 8 bases from J, the junction kept 2 bases outside the gene matches. The CDR3: CASSGQGDSPLHF. CDR3 bases: TGCGCCAGCAGTGGACAGGGAGATTCACCCCTCCACTTT.

The chain couples TRBV19 to TRBJ1-2; 7 bases fit TRBD1. The CDR3 has 14 residues. The germline gives CDR1 LNHDA, CDR2 SQIVND (reference sequence). The ends lost 5 bases at V and 3 bases at J; junction bases unmatched: 6. CDR3 loop: CASSPRQGDYGYTF. The CDR3 DNA reads TGTGCCAGTAGTCCCCGACAGGGTGACTATGGCTACACCTTC.

This clone was observed a handful of times. The chain recombines TRBV24-1 with TRBJ1-5, with no clear D. The CDR3 runs to 14 residues. The germline V gene has CDR1 KGHDR and CDR2 SFDVKD. Trimming took 5 bases from V and 3 from J, leaving 10 bases between them. This CDR3 reads CATSGTDSNQPQHF. As DNA, the CDR3 is TGTGCCACCAGTGGGACGGACTCCAATCAGCCCCAGCATTTT.

The V and J genes are TRBV4-3 and TRBJ2-1; 12 positions match TRBD2. The CDR3 extends over 16 amino acids. Germline trimming cut 1 base from V and 9 bases from J; bases unmatched to any gene: 7. Germline assignment: CDR1 LGHNA and CDR2 YSLEER. CDR3 DNA: TGCGCCAGCAGCCAAGGGGCTAGCGGGAGGGGGGGTGAGCAGTTCTTC. Protein sequence: CASSQGASGRGGEQFF.

As regards this clone: Its ends do not fully match the called genes, so a read error is possible. V gene TRBV28 combines with J gene TRBJ2-1; 11 nucleotides agree with TRBD2. The CDR3 totals 17 residues. Germline V gives CDR1 MDHEN, CDR2 SYDVKM. The CDR3 sequence is CASSPLVLAGDMIPEVF. CDR3 in DNA: TGTGCCAGCAGTCCTTTGGTACTAGCGGGAGATATGATCCCCGAGGTCTTC.

This clone has just a few counts. The genes are TRBV18 and TRBJ1-3, with D tentatively TRBD1 (6 bases). The length of the CDR3 is 15 residues. CDR1 and CDR2 (germline): KGHSH, LQKENI. Trimming pared 2 bases from V and 0 bases from J, leaving 8 bases between. The CDR3, as DNA: TGTGCCAGCTCACCAAGGACAGACTCTGGAAACACCATATATTTT. It yields the protein CASSPRTDSGNTIYF.

Only a few counts were recorded for this clone. The rearrangement joins TRBV18 to TRBJ1-5; 8 nucleotides match TRBD1. J lost 2 bases, V lost 2 bases, and 5 bases had no gene match. Germline V gene sequence: CDR1 KGHSH, CDR2 LQKENI. The CDR3 is 16 amino acids. The CDR3 here is CASSPGQGVGNQPQHF. CDR3 bases: TGTGCCAGCTCACCAGGACAGGGCGTAGGCAATCAGCCCCAGCATTTT.

This rearrangement joins TRBV6-4 to TRBJ2-1, with no clear D. V was shortened by 6 bases and J by 5 bases, with 14 bases between the two germline ends. Germline V lookup: CDR1 MRHNA, CDR2 SNTAGT. This CDR3 spans 14 amino acids. The CDR3: CASRREPIDNEQFF. The CDR3 nucleotides read TGTGCCAGCAGAAGAGAACCTATAGACAATGAGCAGTTCTTC.

The rearrangement joins TRBV11-2 to TRBJ2-2, with unresolved D. The germline V gene has CDR1 SGHAT and CDR2 FQNNGV. This CDR3 is built from 13 residues. Between the trimmed V and J ends, which lost 3 bases and 7 bases, there was a span of 9 bases. CDR3 in DNA: TGTGCCAGCAGCTTGTCTCGCGTCGGGGAGCTGTTTTTT. As protein: CASSLSRVGELFF.

The V and J genes are TRBV29-1 and TRBJ2-5; 12 positions agree with TRBD1. This CDR3 region has 14 residues. Germline CDR1 is SQVTM and CDR2 is ANQGSEA. V trimming: 4 bases; J trimming: 5 bases; junction bases outside the gene matches: 5. As DNA, the CDR3 is TGCAGCGTTGCAGCCGGGACAGGGGGCGAGACCCAGTACTTC. Its translation is CSVAAGTGGETQYF.

The chain employs TRBV19 and TRBJ2-7; 10 nucleotides agree with TRBD2. Germline V gene data show CDR1 as LNHDA and CDR2 as SQIVND (reference sequence). The CDR3 totals 14 residues. J was trimmed by 3 bases and V by 8 bases; bases with no gene match: 7. The CDR3 nucleotides are TGTGCCAGTTCGAGCGGGAGGGCGGGCTACGAGCAGTACTTC. Amino acid sequence: CASSSGRAGYEQYF.

The V call is TRBV24-1, the J call TRBJ2-5; TRBD1 is a possible D gene (6 bases). Per germline, CDR1 KGHDR and CDR2 SFDVKD. The CDR3 has 15 residues. The ends were cut back, 6 bases at V and 1 base at J, with 14 bases in the middle. CDR3 bases: TGTGCCACCAGTTGGAGGACAGCCGGCCAAGAGACCCAGTACTTC. Protein sequence: CATSWRTAGQETQYF.

The chain links TRBV12-3 or TRBV12-4 to TRBJ2-3; weak D call: TRBD1 (6 bases). CDR3 length equals 13 residues. V was pared by 9 bases and J by 5 bases, with 15 bases between. The CDR3 DNA is TGTGCCAGTCTGGAACAGGGTTTAGATACGCAGTATTTT. Its protein is CASLEQGLDTQYF.

V gene TRBV6-2 or TRBV6-3 combines with J gene TRBJ2-5, with TRBD2 matching over 10 bases. Germline trimming cut 2 bases from V and 7 bases from J; bases unmatched to any gene: 13. CDR1 and CDR2 from the germline V gene are MNHEY and SVGEGT. The length of the CDR3 is 17 residues. The CDR3 here is CASSYVAGGISRGTQYF. Here the CDR3 DNA reads TGTGCCAGCAGTTACGTAGCGGGAGGAATAAGTCGGGGGACCCAGTACTTC.

V is TRBV11-2 and J is TRBJ1-4; D is perhaps TRBD1 (5 bases). The CDR3 covers 13 residues. From germline, CDR1 is SGHAT and CDR2 FQNNGV. V lost 5 bases, J lost 10 bases, and 14 bases lay in between. As DNA, the CDR3 is TGTGCCAGCAGCCGGGGGACTGTCGGAAAACTGTTTTTT. Its protein product is CASSRGTVGKLFF.

The rearrangement joins TRBV5-1 to TRBJ2-5; perhaps TRBD1 as D (6 bases). Per the germline V gene, CDR1 is SGHRS and CDR2 is YFSETQ. V was clipped by 1 base and J by 4 bases, with 8 bases between them. The CDR3 extends over 13 amino acids. CDR3 sequence: CASSLTGLETQYF. The CDR3, as DNA: TGCGCCAGCAGCTTGACAGGGCTAGAGACCCAGTACTTC.

The rearrangement uses TRBV5-1 and TRBJ2-1; 8 nucleotides line up with TRBD1. CDR1 and CDR2 from the germline V gene are SGHRS and YFSETQ. V lost 6 bases and J lost 7; bases outside the gene matches: 12. The CDR3 consists of 15 residues. The CDR3 nucleotides are TGCGCCAGCAATAAAAACAGGGGGACTGCTAATGAGCAGTTCTTC. Translation: CASNKNRGTANEQFF.

J is TRBJ1-2 and V is TRBV28, with 9 bases that match TRBD1. The V segment lost 6 bases and the J segment 8 bases; nucleotides outside the gene matches: 10. The CDR3 is made up of 14 amino acids. CDR1 and CDR2 (germline): MDHEN, SYDVKM. This CDR3 is CASRDGDRVKGYTF. The CDR3 nucleotides read TGTGCCAGCAGGGATGGGGACAGGGTGAAAGGCTACACCTTC.